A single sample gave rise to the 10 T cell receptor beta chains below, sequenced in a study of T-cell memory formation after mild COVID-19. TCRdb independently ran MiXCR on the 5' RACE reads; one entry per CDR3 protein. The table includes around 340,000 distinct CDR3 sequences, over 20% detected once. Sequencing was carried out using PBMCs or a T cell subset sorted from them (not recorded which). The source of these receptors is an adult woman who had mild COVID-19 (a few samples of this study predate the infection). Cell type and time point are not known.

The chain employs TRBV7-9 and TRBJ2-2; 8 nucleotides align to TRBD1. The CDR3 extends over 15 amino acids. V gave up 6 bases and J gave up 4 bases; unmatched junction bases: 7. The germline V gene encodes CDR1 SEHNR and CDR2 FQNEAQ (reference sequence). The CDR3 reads CASRGGQGFTGELFF. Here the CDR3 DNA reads TGTGCCAGCAGGGGAGGACAGGGTTTCACCGGGGAGCTGTTTTTT.

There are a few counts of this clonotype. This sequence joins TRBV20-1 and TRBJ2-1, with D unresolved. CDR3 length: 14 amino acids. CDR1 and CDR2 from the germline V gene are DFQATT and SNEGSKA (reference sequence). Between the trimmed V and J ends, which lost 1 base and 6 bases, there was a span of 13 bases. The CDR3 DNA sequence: TGCAGTGCTAGAGGGACCCCCCCAAGCAATGAGCAGTTCTTC. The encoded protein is CSARGTPPSNEQFF.

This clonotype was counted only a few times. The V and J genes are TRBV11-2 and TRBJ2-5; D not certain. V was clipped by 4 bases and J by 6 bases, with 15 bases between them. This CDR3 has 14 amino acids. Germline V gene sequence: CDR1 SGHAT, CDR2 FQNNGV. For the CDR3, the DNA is TGTGCCAGCAGCTCCACCCGAGGACCCCAGACCCAGTACTTC. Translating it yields CASSSTRGPQTQYF.

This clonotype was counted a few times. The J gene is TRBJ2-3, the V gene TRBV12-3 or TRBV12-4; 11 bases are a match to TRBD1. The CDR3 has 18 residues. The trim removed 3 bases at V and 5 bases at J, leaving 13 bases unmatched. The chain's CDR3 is CASSFMDRGRGGIDTQYF. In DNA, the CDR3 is TGTGCCAGCAGTTTTATGGACAGGGGGCGCGGAGGGATAGATACGCAGTATTTT.

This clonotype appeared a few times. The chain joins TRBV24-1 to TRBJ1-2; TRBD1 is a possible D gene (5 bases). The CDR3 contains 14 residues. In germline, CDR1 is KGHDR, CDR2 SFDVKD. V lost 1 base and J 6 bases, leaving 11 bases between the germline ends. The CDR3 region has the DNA TGTGCCACCAGTGATTTTATGACAGCGCATGGCTACACCTTC. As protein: CATSDFMTAHGYTF.

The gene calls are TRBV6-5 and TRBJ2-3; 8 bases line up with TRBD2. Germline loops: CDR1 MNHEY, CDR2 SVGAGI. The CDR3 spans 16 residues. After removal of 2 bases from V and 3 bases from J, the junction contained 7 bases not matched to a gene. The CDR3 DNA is TGTGCCAGCAGTTACCCGAGCGGGAGTATGACAGATACGCAGTATTTT. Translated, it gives CASSYPSGSMTDTQYF.

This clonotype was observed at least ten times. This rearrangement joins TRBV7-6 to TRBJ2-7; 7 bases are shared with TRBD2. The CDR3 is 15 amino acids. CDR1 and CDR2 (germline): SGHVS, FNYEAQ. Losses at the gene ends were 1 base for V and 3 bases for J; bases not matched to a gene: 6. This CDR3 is CASSLVASGFYEQYF. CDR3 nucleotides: TGTGCCAGCAGCTTAGTGGCTAGCGGATTCTACGAGCAGTACTTC. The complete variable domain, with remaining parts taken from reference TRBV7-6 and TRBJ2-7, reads GAGVSQSPRYKVTKRGQDVALRCDPISGHVSLYWYRQALGQGPEFLTYFNYEAQQDKSGLPNDRFSAERPEGSISTLTIQRTEQRDSAMYRCASSLVASGFYEQYFGPGTRLTVT.

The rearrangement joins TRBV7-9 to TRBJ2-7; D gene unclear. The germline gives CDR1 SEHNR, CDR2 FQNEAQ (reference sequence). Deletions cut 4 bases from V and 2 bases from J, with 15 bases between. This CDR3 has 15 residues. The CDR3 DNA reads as TGTGCCAGCAGCTCACCTATATCCAACCCCTACGAGCAGTACTTC. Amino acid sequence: CASSSPISNPYEQYF.

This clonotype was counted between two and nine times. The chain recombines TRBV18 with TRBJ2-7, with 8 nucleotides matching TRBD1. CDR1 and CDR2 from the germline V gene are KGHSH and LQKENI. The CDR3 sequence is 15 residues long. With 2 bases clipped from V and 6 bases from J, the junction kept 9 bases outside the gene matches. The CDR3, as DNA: TGTGCCAGCTCACCAGTTGGACAGGGAGCCTCCGAGCAGTACTTC. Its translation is CASSPVGQGASEQYF.

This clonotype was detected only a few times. CDR3 DNA sequence: TGTGCCAGCAGCTTGGAGTCGACAGGGTCCCGCTATGGCTACACCTTC. This gives the protein CASSLESTGSRYGYTF. The V gene is TRBV7-2, the J gene TRBJ1-2; 7 bases are shared with TRBD1. CDR1 SGHTA and CDR2 FQGNSA come from the germline V gene. The CDR3 length is 16 residues. The ends lost 3 bases at V and 4 bases at J; junction bases unmatched: 11.